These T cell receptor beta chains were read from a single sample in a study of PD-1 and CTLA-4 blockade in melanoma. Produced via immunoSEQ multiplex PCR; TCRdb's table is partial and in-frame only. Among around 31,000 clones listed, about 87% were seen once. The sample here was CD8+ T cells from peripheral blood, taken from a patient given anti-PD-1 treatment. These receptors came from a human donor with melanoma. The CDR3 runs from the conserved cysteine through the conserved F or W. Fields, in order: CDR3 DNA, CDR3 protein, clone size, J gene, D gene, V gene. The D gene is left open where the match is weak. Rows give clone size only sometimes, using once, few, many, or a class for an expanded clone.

cdr3_nt: TGTGCCTGGAGCGGGGGGTCCTATCAGCCCCAGCATTTT; cdr3_aa: CAWSGGSYQPQHF; clone_size: -; j_call: TRBJ1-5; d_call: -; v_call: TRBV30
cdr3_nt: TGCGCCAGCAGCCAAGTGGGGGGAGCCTACGAGCAGTACTTC; cdr3_aa: CASSQVGGAYEQYF; clone_size: -; j_call: TRBJ2-7; d_call: -; v_call: TRBV4-1
cdr3_nt: TGTGCCAGCGGGAGACTAGCTGGAGAGACCCAGTACTTC; cdr3_aa: CASGRLAGETQYF; clone_size: -; j_call: TRBJ2-5; d_call: TRBD2; v_call: TRBV12-3/TRBV12-4
cdr3_nt: TGTGCCAGTAGTACCGCCACTGAAGCTTTCTTT; cdr3_aa: CASSTATEAFF; clone_size: once; j_call: TRBJ1-1; d_call: -; v_call: TRBV19
cdr3_nt: TGTGCCTGGAGTGTACGAATTGGAGGGGAAAGGGCTGAAGCTTTCTTT; cdr3_aa: CAWSVRIGGERAEAFF; clone_size: -; j_call: TRBJ1-1; d_call: -; v_call: TRBV30
cdr3_nt: TGTGCCAGCGCCGACAGGGACGGCAATCAGCCCCAGCATTTT; cdr3_aa: CASADRDGNQPQHF; clone_size: -; j_call: TRBJ1-5; d_call: TRBD1; v_call: TRBV27
cdr3_nt: TGCGCCAGCAGCTCCCCGCTTAAACTAACTGGCAGTTCTTTCTCCTACGAGCAGTACTTC; cdr3_aa: CASSSPLKLTGSSFSYEQYF; clone_size: -; j_call: TRBJ2-7; d_call: -; v_call: TRBV5-1
cdr3_nt: TGTGCCAGCAGCCAACCCCGGAGGACAGGGGTCACTGAAGCTTTCTTT; cdr3_aa: CASSQPRRTGVTEAFF; clone_size: -; j_call: TRBJ1-1; d_call: TRBD1; v_call: TRBV3-1/TRBV3-2
cdr3_nt: TGTGCCAGCAGTTACTTCCGGGCGTCCTTCACTGAAGCTTTCTTT; cdr3_aa: CASSYFRASFTEAFF; clone_size: -; j_call: TRBJ1-1; d_call: -; v_call: TRBV6-7
cdr3_nt: TGTGCCAGCAGCTTAGACGGGAGCTCCTACAATGAGCAGTTCTTC; cdr3_aa: CASSLDGSSYNEQFF; clone_size: -; j_call: TRBJ2-1; d_call: -; v_call: TRBV7-9
cdr3_nt: TGTGCCGGGCAGGGGGCGCAGGGTGGCGGGGAGCTGTTTTTT; cdr3_aa: CAGQGAQGGGELFF; clone_size: -; j_call: TRBJ2-2; d_call: TRBD1; v_call: TRBV2
cdr3_nt: TGTGCCAGCAGCCAGACGCAGGGCTCTGGAAACACCATATATTTT; cdr3_aa: CASSQTQGSGNTIYF; clone_size: -; j_call: TRBJ1-3; d_call: -; v_call: TRBV7-6
cdr3_nt: TGTGCCAGCAGCTTGGGGTTGGCGGGCCTCTCCACTGAAGCTTTCTTT; cdr3_aa: CASSLGLAGLSTEAFF; clone_size: once; j_call: TRBJ1-1; d_call: -; v_call: TRBV5-4
cdr3_nt: TGTGCCAGCAGTGTAAGGGCGGACTATGGCTACACCTTC; cdr3_aa: CASSVRADYGYTF; clone_size: -; j_call: TRBJ1-2; d_call: -; v_call: TRBV25-1
cdr3_nt: TGTGCCAGCAGCGGGACAGGAGATACTGAAGCTTTCTTT; cdr3_aa: CASSGTGDTEAFF; clone_size: -; j_call: TRBJ1-1; d_call: TRBD1; v_call: TRBV5-6
cdr3_nt: TGTGCCAACCCCGACAGGGACGGTACAGATACGCAGTATTTT; cdr3_aa: CANPDRDGTDTQYF; clone_size: -; j_call: TRBJ2-3; d_call: TRBD1; v_call: TRBV5-8
cdr3_nt: TGTGCCAGCAGTGCCGGGACAGGACCCTACGAGCAGTACTTC; cdr3_aa: CASSAGTGPYEQYF; clone_size: few; j_call: TRBJ2-7; d_call: TRBD1; v_call: TRBV27
cdr3_nt: TGCAGCTTCGAGGGGGGTTTTGGTCGTTACACCTTC; cdr3_aa: CSFEGGFGRYTF; clone_size: -; j_call: TRBJ1-2; d_call: -; v_call: TRBV29-1
cdr3_nt: TGTGCCAGCAGCCGGGACCTCAACGATCAGCCCCAGCATTTT; cdr3_aa: CASSRDLNDQPQHF; clone_size: -; j_call: TRBJ1-5; d_call: -; v_call: TRBV5-4
cdr3_nt: TGTGCCTGGATCGGGGACGGCTACACCTTC; cdr3_aa: CAWIGDGYTF; clone_size: -; j_call: TRBJ1-2; d_call: -; v_call: TRBV30
cdr3_nt: TGTGCCAGCAGTTTAGGGACTTCCTATGGCTACACCTTC; cdr3_aa: CASSLGTSYGYTF; clone_size: -; j_call: TRBJ1-2; d_call: -; v_call: TRBV27
cdr3_nt: TGTGCCAGCAGCGGGACTAGTTTAGGGAGCGAGCAGTACTTC; cdr3_aa: CASSGTSLGSEQYF; clone_size: -; j_call: TRBJ2-7; d_call: TRBD2; v_call: TRBV7-9
cdr3_nt: TGTGCCAGCAGCTCCGTTCAGGGGGGCACTGAAGCTTTCTTT; cdr3_aa: CASSSVQGGTEAFF; clone_size: -; j_call: TRBJ1-1; d_call: TRBD1; v_call: TRBV13
cdr3_nt: TGTGCCAGCAGCTTTGGCGGCGAGGCTTTCTTT; cdr3_aa: CASSFGGEAFF; clone_size: -; j_call: TRBJ1-1; d_call: -; v_call: TRBV5-4
cdr3_nt: TGTGCCAGCAGCCCCCGAGGGGAGGGCAATCAGCCCCAGCATTTT; cdr3_aa: CASSPRGEGNQPQHF; clone_size: few; j_call: TRBJ1-5; d_call: -; v_call: TRBV7-9
cdr3_nt: TGTGCCAGCAGTTCAACAGGGGTATGGGAGAGCAATCAGCCCCAGCATTTT; cdr3_aa: CASSSTGVWESNQPQHF; clone_size: -; j_call: TRBJ1-5; d_call: TRBD1; v_call: TRBV27
cdr3_nt: TGTGCCAGCAGCTTAGGGGGGGGAAGCGGAAAATTGGATGAGCAGTTCTTC; cdr3_aa: CASSLGGGSGKLDEQFF; clone_size: few; j_call: TRBJ2-1; d_call: TRBD2; v_call: TRBV7-8
cdr3_nt: TGTGCCAGCAGTCCCTCGGACAGGGGATCCTACGAGCAGTACTTC; cdr3_aa: CASSPSDRGSYEQYF; clone_size: once; j_call: TRBJ2-7; d_call: TRBD1; v_call: TRBV27
cdr3_nt: TGTGCCAGCAGCCAAACGGACGGGGGGGGCATAGATACGCAGTATTTT; cdr3_aa: CASSQTDGGGIDTQYF; clone_size: once; j_call: TRBJ2-3; d_call: TRBD2; v_call: TRBV3-1/TRBV3-2
cdr3_nt: TGTGCCAGCAGCCCCCGGGCGTGGAGGGGCTACACCTTC; cdr3_aa: CASSPRAWRGYTF; clone_size: -; j_call: TRBJ1-2; d_call: -; v_call: TRBV7-2
cdr3_nt: TGTGCCAGCGCCACCGGGGGGGGCACTGAAGCTTTCTTT; cdr3_aa: CASATGGGTEAFF; clone_size: -; j_call: TRBJ1-1; d_call: -; v_call: TRBV5-4
cdr3_nt: TGTGCCAGCAGTCCGCAGGGGACAGGTACCTACGAGCAGTACTTC; cdr3_aa: CASSPQGTGTYEQYF; clone_size: -; j_call: TRBJ2-7; d_call: TRBD1; v_call: TRBV28
cdr3_nt: TGTGCCAGCAGTATAGAAGAGGGGGCCGGTCAGCCCCAGCATTTT; cdr3_aa: CASSIEEGAGQPQHF; clone_size: -; j_call: TRBJ1-5; d_call: TRBD1; v_call: TRBV6-5